What follows is one TCR beta chain and its context. Its antigen is undetermined. The data belong to a study of cytomegalovirus exposure and HLA in healthy donors. Study observations and caveats: According to a later analysis, most TCR beta chains associated with CMV appeared HLA-restricted.

PCR used 60 Vbeta primers and 13 Jbeta primers. Assay used: immunoSEQ multiplex PCR; TCRdb lists only in-frame clones, some missing. This repertoire shows roughly 96,000 clones, roughly 74% found once; its top ten account for around 3.1%. V shed 2 bases and J shed 0 bases, with 7 bases lying between them. CDR3 length: 14 amino acids. The germline V gene encodes CDR1 MNHNS and CDR2 SASEGT. The receptor was isolated from a female donor in good health and CMV-seropositive. This chain links TRBV6-1 with TRBJ1-1; D remains ambiguous. The sequenced sample consisted of PBMCs. The CDR3 DNA sequence: TGTGCCAGCAGTGAATCTTGGCTGAACACTGAAGCTTTCTTT. It is translated as CASSESWLNTEAFF.